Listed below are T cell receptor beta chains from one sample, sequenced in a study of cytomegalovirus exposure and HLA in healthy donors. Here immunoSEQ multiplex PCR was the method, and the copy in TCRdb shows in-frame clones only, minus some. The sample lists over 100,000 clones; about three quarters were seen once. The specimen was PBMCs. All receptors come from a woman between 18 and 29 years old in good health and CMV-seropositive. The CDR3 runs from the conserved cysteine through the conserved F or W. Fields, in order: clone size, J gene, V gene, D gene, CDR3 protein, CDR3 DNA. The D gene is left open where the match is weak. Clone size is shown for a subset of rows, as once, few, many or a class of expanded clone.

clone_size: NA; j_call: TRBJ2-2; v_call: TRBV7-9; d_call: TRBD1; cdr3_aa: CASRAGGAYGGELFF; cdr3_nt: TGTGCCAGCAGAGCAGGGGGCGCATATGGCGGGGAGCTGTTTTTT
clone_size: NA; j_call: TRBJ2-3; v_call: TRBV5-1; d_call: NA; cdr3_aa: CASNPAGRTDTQYF; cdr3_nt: TGCGCCAGCAATCCGGCGGGGCGCACAGATACGCAGTATTTT
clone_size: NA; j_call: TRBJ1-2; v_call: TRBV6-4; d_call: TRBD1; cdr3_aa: CASKRQGDLYGYTF; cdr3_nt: TGTGCCAGCAAAAGACAGGGGGACCTCTATGGCTACACCTTC
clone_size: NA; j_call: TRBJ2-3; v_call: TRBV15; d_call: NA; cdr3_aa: CATSTSSDTQYF; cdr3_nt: TGTGCCACCAGCACCAGTTCAGATACGCAGTATTTT
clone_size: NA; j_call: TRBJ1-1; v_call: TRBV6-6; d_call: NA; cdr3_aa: CASTTTPYTEAFF; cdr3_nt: TGTGCCAGCACCACCACACCCTACACTGAAGCTTTCTTT
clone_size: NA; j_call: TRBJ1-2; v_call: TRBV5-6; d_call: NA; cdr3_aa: CASSLRVTGPIYGYTF; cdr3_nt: TGTGCCAGCAGTCTGAGAGTGACAGGCCCCATCTATGGCTACACCTTC
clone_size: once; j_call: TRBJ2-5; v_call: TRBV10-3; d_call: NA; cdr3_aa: CAISETGQETQYF; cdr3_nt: TGTGCCATCAGTGAGACTGGCCAAGAGACCCAGTACTTC
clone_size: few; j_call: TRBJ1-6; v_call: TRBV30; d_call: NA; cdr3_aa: CAWSPGYNSPLHF; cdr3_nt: TGTGCCTGGAGCCCAGGGTATAATTCACCCCTCCACTTT
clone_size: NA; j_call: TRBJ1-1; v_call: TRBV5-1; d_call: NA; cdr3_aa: CASSLDSSTSTEAFF; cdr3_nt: TGCGCCAGCAGCTTGGACAGTTCCACTAGCACTGAAGCTTTCTTT
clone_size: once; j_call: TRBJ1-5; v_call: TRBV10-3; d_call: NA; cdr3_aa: CAISESGGSNQPQHF; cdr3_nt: TGTGCCATCAGTGAGTCGGGGGGTAGCAATCAGCCCCAGCATTTT
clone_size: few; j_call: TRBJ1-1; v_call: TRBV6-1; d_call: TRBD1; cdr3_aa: CASSVTGTGLTEAFF; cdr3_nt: TGTGCCAGCAGTGTAACCGGGACAGGGCTCACTGAAGCTTTCTTT
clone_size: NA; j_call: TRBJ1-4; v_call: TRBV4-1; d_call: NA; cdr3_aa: CASSRLDSFNEKLFF; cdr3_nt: TGCGCCAGCAGCCGATTAGACAGCTTTAATGAAAAACTGTTTTTT
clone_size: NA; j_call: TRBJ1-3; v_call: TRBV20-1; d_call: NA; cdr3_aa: CSAREGNTIYF; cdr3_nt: TGCAGTGCTAGGGAGGGAAACACCATATATTTT
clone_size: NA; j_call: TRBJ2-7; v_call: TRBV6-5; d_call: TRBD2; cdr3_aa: CASSYSTSGRYEQYF; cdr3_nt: TGTGCCAGCAGTTACTCTACTAGCGGGAGGTACGAGCAGTACTTC
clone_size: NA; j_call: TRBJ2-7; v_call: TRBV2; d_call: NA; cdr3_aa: CASSTGPYEQYF; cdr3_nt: TGTGCCAGCAGTACAGGACCCTACGAGCAGTACTTC
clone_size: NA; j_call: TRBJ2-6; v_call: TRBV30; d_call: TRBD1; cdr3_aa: CAWGGGPGQGTSGANVLTF; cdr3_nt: TGTGCCTGGGGCGGCGGGCCGGGACAGGGCACCTCTGGGGCCAACGTCCTGACTTTC
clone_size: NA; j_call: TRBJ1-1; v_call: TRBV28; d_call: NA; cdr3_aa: CASGLTGRNTEAFF; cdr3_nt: TGTGCCAGCGGCCTAACAGGGCGGAACACTGAAGCTTTCTTT
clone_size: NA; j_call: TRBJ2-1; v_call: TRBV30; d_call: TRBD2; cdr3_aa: CAWTSGVGYNEQFF; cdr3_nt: TGTGCCTGGACTAGCGGGGTAGGATACAATGAGCAGTTCTTC
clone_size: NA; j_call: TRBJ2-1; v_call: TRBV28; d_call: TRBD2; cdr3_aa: CASTLAGPYNEQFF; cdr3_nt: TGTGCCAGTACGCTAGCGGGACCTTACAATGAGCAGTTCTTC
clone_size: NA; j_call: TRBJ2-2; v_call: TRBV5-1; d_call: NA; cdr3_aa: CASSPQATNTGELFF; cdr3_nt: TGCGCCAGCAGCCCCCAGGCGACGAACACCGGGGAGCTGTTTTTT
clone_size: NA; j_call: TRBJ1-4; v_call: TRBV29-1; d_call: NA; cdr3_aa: CSVEVQGFWFF; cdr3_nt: TGCAGCGTTGAAGTCCAGGGGTTTTGGTTTTTT
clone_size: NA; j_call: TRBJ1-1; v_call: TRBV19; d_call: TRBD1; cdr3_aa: CASSWTGENTEAFF; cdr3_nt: TGTGCCAGTAGTTGGACAGGGGAGAACACTGAAGCTTTCTTT
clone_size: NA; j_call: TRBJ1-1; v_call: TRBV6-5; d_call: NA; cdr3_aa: CASSQQETNTEAFF; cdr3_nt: TGTGCCAGCAGTCAACAGGAGACGAACACTGAAGCTTTCTTT
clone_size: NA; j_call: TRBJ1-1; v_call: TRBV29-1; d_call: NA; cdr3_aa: CSVARLNTEAFF; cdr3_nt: TGCAGCGTTGCTAGATTGAACACTGAAGCTTTCTTT
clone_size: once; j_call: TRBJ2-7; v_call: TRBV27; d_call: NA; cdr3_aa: CASSPTLRRAYEQYF; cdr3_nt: TGTGCCAGCAGTCCTACCCTTAGACGGGCCTACGAGCAGTACTTC
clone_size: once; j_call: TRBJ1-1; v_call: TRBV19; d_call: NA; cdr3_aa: CASSIVGLATEAFF; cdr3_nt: TGTGCCAGTAGTATAGTGGGGTTAGCGACTGAAGCTTTCTTT
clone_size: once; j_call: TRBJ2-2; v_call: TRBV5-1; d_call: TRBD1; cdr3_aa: CASSSRRTGTGELFF; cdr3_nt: TGCGCCAGCAGCTCCCGGAGGACAGGAACCGGGGAGCTGTTTTTT
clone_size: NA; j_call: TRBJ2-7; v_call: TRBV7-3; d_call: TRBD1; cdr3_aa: CASSPDRGYEQYF; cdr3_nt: TGTGCCAGCAGCCCGGACAGGGGCTACGAGCAGTACTTC
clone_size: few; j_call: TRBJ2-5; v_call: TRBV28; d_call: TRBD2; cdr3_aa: CASSLYPTSRETQYF; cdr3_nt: TGTGCCAGCAGTCTATACCCGACTAGCCGGGAGACCCAGTACTTC
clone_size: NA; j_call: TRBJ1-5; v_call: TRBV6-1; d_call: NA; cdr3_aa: CASSEVEGPGVGQPQHF; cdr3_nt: TGTGCCAGCAGTGAAGTTGAGGGCCCAGGGGTCGGTCAGCCCCAGCATTTT
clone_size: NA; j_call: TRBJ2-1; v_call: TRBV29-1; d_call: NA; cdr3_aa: CSVDPQSSYNEQFF; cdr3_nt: TGCAGCGTTGATCCACAGAGCTCCTACAATGAGCAGTTCTTC
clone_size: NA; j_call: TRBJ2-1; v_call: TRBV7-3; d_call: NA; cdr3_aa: CASSLEGSGYNEQFF; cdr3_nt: TGTGCCAGCAGCTTGGAGGGGTCGGGTTACAATGAGCAGTTCTTC
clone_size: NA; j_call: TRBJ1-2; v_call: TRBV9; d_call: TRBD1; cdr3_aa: CASSATGGNYGYTF; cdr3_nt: TGTGCCAGCAGCGCAACAGGGGGTAACTATGGCTACACCTTC
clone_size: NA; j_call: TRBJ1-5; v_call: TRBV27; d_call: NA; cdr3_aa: CAIGEEPQHF; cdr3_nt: TGTGCCATCGGAGAGGAGCCCCAGCATTTT
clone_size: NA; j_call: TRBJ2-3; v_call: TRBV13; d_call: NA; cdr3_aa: CASSSVSQGAKDTQYF; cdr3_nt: TGTGCCAGCAGCTCCGTTTCCCAGGGTGCCAAGGATACGCAGTATTTT
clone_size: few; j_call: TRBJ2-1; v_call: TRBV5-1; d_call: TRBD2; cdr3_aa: CASSLEVAGARNEQFF; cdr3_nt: TGCGCCAGCAGCTTGGAGGTAGCGGGAGCGCGGAATGAGCAGTTCTTC